The sequence of this T cell receptor (beta chain) was determined in a study of tumor and adjacent non-tumor tissue in lung cancer. The overall study: Patients comprised 12 adenocarcinoma, a couple of squamous cell carcinoma and 1 small cell lung cancer. Aged about 31 to 80 years, patients included nine to ten men and roughly 5 women with stage I to III disease.

Only one count was recorded for this clonotype. Its matching antigen is unknown. The template was RNA from unsorted bulk tissue. TCRbeta libraries were built with three rounds of nested PCR, modified from ARM-PCR. TCRdb called the multiplex PCR reads again in MiXCR, with one record for every CDR3 protein. The table has roughly 140,000 distinct CDR3 sequences, roughly 66% seen once. Study findings and constraints: TCR diversity was significantly greater in tumor than normal lung tissue. Top 100 clones took a larger repertoire share in normal lung.

Material: lung tumor tissue. The receptor's source is a man in his sixties with small cell lung cancer.

The CDR3 sequence: CASGSGAGANVLTF. CDR3 nucleotides: TGTGCCAGCGGTTCAGGGGCTGGGGCCAACGTCCTGACTTTC. The V gene is TRBV12-3 or TRBV12-4, the J gene TRBJ2-6; the D gene is possibly TRBD1 (6 bases). The V gene lost 8 bases and the J gene lost 2 bases, with 10 bases spanning the gap. The length of the CDR3 is 14 residues.